This T cell receptor beta chain comes out of a study of blood T cell repertoires in COVID-19. Study-wide background: Samples taken during acute and convalescent COVID-19 were collected in the United States, Italy and Spain.

Authors' analysis steps: Estimated nucleated cell counts came from reference gene primer amplification. Sequencing was performed with immunoSEQ multiplex PCR; in TCRdb, only in-frame clones are kept and a portion is missing. The V and J calls and clone size come from that table; D and trimming were worked out from the DNA. Here the sample spans 250,000 to 350,000 clones, 90% being singletons. Individuals aged roughly 18 to 100 years were recruited from 24 US areas. Self-reported history from a screening survey and questionnaire set each donor's cohort. There are 16 residues in the CDR3. CDR1 and CDR2 (germline): SGHDT, YYEEEE. V shed 0 bases and J 5 bases; nucleotides not matched to a gene: 5. This clone was found a few times.

The V and J genes are TRBV5-6 and TRBJ1-4; 9 positions match TRBD1. This TCR was recovered from a woman between 18 and 29 years old with acute COVID-19. The sample taken for sequencing was PBMCs or T cells enriched from blood (not recorded which). CDR3 sequence (DNA): TGTGCCAGCAGCTTGGGGACAGGGGTAGGCAATGAAAAACTGTTTTTT. Residues: CASSLGTGVGNEKLFF.